Here is one TCR beta chain with its context. Its antigen is still unknown. The record has no base qualities; no much larger clone is one base away. As encoded in the germline V gene, CDR1 is SGHRS while CDR2 is YFSETQ. From the cysteine up to the phenylalanine, the CDR3 has a length of 14 residues. Only the CDR3 portion is preserved as DNA: 42 bases, with reading frame beginning at the first base. Germline trimming: 4 bases from V, 2 bases from J; junction bases outside gene matches: 5. The data were taken from a study of T cell repertoires in cytomegalovirus infection (dated by TCRdb to about 2019). Turning to the overall study: Donor HLA type was relevant to the analysis, because carriage of CMV infection together with the matching HLA type was indicated by public TCR beta signatures. The study at large found these results: The ex vivo response was dominated by HLA-C-restricted CMV-specific TCR beta clonotypes, which also provided the single most frequent clonotype in two of eight donors. Carriers of CMV infection plus the relevant HLA type were discriminated by the cumulative frequency of public TCR beta family members in the study cohort and in an independent approximately 400-donor cohort.

TCRdb shows the sequencer as Illumina HiSeq 1500. TCRdb redid the processing of the public reads, applying fastp at Q25 and MiXCR, and retained in-frame beta chains. All rows with the same CDR3 protein become a single entry with the most common DNA and genes. This sample gives around 100,000 distinct CDR3 sequences in total; around 9.1% of them show up just once. The ten largest clones capture approximately 31% of the sample. Here the chain combines TRBV5-1 and TRBJ1-1; TRBD1 fits 7 bases in the junction. Sequencing used PBMCs, sequenced either directly or after in vitro stimulation (not recorded which). The sequence was obtained from a human donor in good health (CMV status not recorded). Some clones in this sample may be carry-over from other donors' samples. The DNA sequence is as follows: TGCGCCAGCAGCGTCGACAGGGTAAACACTGAAGCTTTCTTT. Translated, it reads CASSVDRVNTEAFF. The full variable domain, with segments outside the CDR3 supplied by the reference TRBV5-1 and TRBJ1-1 proteins, appears as KAGVTQTPRYLIKTRGQQVTLSCSPISGHRSVSWYQQTPGQGLQFLFEYFSETQRNKGNFPGRFSGRQFSNSRSEMNVSTLELGDSALYLCASSVDRVNTEAFFGQGTRLTVV.